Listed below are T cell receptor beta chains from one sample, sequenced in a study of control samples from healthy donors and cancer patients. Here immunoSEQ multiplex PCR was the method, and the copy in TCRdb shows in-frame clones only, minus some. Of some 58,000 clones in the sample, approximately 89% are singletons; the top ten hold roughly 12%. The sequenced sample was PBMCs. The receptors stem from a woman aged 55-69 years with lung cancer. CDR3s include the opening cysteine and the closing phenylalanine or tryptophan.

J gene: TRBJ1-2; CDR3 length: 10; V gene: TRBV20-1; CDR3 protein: CSALRYGYTF
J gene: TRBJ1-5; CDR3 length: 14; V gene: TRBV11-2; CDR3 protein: CASSLEPTGQPQHF
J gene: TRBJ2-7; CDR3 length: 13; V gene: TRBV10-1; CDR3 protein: CASNGSRSYEQYF
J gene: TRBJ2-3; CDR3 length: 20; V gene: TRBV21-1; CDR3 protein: CASSNEPGLAGGLGTDTQYF
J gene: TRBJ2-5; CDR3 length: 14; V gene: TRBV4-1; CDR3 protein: CASSQAGGVETQYF
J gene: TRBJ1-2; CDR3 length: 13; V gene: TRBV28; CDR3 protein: CASSLEATSGYTF
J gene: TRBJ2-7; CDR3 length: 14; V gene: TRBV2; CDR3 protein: CASSDSSPRYEQYF
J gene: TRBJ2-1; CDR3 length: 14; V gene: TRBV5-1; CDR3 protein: CASSGQGRYNEQFF
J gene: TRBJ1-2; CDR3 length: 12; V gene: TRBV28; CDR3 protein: CASERVSGGYTF
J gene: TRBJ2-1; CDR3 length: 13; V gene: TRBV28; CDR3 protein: CASDRGSYNEQFF
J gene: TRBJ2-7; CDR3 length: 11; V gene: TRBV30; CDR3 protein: CAWRFPHEQYF
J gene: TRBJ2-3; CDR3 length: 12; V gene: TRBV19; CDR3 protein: CASSMTVDTQYF
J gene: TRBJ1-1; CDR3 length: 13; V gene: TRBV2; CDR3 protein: CASRTTGDTEAFF
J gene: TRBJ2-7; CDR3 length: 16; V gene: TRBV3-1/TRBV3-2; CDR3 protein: CASSQDSLAAAYEQYF
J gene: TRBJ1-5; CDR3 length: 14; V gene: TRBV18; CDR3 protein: CASSPQGINQPQHF
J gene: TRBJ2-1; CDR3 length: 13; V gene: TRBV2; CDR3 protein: CASSTGTSGRKFF
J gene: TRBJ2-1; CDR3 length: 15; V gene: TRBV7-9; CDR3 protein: CASSLGSLDLNEQFF